The 24 T cell receptor beta chains below all came from one sample that was sequenced in a study of blood T cell repertoires in COVID-19 (TCRdb year 2020). The library came from the immunoSEQ multiplex PCR assay. Imported from immuneACCESS, the table was reduced by TCRdb to in-frame sequences with V and J called. These copies leave out some clones; in studies compared against another copy, an unresolved V gene accounts for under half, and the cause of the remainder is not known. This sample has some 76,000 clones in its table, and approximately 90% of those were observed once. Around 0.6% of the sample belongs to the ten largest clones. Input material: peripheral blood. Receptors were obtained from a man between 60 and 75 years old with acute or convalescent COVID-19.

V and J are TRBV5-1 and TRBJ1-5; possibly TRBD1 for D (5 bases). CDR1 is SGHRS and CDR2 is YFSETQ in the germline V gene. V was clipped by 4 bases and J by 5 bases, with 16 bases between them. The CDR3 sequence is 15 residues long. The CDR3 loop reads CASSAGEGKDQPQHF. The CDR3 DNA reads TGCGCCAGCAGCGCGGGGGAAGGGAAAGATCAGCCCCAGCATTTT.

J is TRBJ2-5 and V is TRBV9, with 7 bases identical to TRBD1. There are 13 residues in the CDR3. CDR1 and CDR2 from the germline V gene are SGDLS and YYNGEE. The junction had 5 bases not matched to a gene; V was cut back by 4 bases and J by 5 bases. The chain's CDR3 is CASSPPRGETQYF. In DNA, the CDR3 is TGTGCCAGCAGCCCCCCCAGGGGGGAGACCCAGTACTTC.

This clone was detected only a few times. This chain joins TRBV3-1 (or the pseudogene TRBV3-2) and TRBJ2-1; a possible D gene is TRBD2 (6 bases). V shed 7 bases and J shed 4 bases, with 11 bases lying between them. The CDR3 is 13 amino acids. The V gene's germline CDR1 is LGHDT and CDR2 YNNKEL (reference sequence). The CDR3 sequence: CASKGAGYNEQFF. The CDR3 DNA reads TGTGCCAGCAAAGGGGCGGGGTACAATGAGCAGTTCTTC.

This chain links TRBV4-1 with TRBJ2-3, with TRBD2 as a possible D gene (6 bases). Trimming removed 1 base from V and 5 bases from J, with 19 bases in between. Germline V gene sequence: CDR1 MGHRA, CDR2 YSYEKL. The CDR3 consists of 17 residues. CDR3 sequence reads: CASSQVTSGRREDTQYF. DNA for the CDR3: TGCGCCAGCAGCCAAGTGACGAGTGGGAGGCGGGAAGATACGCAGTATTTT.

The chain carries TRBV5-4 and TRBJ2-3, with D perhaps TRBD2 (5 bases). Germline V gives CDR1 SGHNT, CDR2 YYREEE (reference sequence). The V end lost 0 bases, the J end lost 0 bases, and 8 bases lay between the germline ends. The CDR3 has 15 residues. The CDR3 reads CASSLDGGSTDTQYF. DNA for the CDR3: TGTGCCAGCAGCTTGGATGGCGGGAGCACAGATACGCAGTATTTT.

The chain joins TRBV18 to TRBJ2-6, with D possibly matching TRBD2 (5 bases). Germline-derived CDR1 and CDR2 are KGHSH and LQKENI. Trimming pared 1 base from V and 0 bases from J, leaving 7 bases between. CDR3 length equals 16 residues. For the CDR3, the DNA is TGTGCCAGCTCACCACTACGGGACTCTGGGGCCAACGTCCTGACTTTC. Its translation: CASSPLRDSGANVLTF.

V is TRBV29-1 and J is TRBJ2-7, with D perhaps matching TRBD2 (5 bases). CDR3 length: 12 residues. V lost 6 bases, J lost 0 bases, and 9 bases lay in between. Germline CDR1 reads SQVTM; CDR2 reads ANQGSEA. CDR3 bases: TGCAGCGTAGCGGACCTCTCCTACGAGCAGTACTTC. Residues: CSVADLSYEQYF.

The V call is TRBV5-1, the J call TRBJ1-1; D is uncertain. The V gene lost 2 bases and the J gene lost 7 bases, with 15 bases spanning the gap. The CDR3 consists of 14 residues. Germline CDR1 SGHRS, CDR2 YFSETQ. The CDR3 coding sequence is TGCGCCAGCAGCTTAATCGGGGTTCGGAGTGAAGCTTTCTTT. Amino acids: CASSLIGVRSEAFF.

The chain carries TRBV3-1 (or the pseudogene TRBV3-2) and TRBJ2-7; 10 nucleotides align to TRBD1. The CDR3 is 15 amino acids. J lost 5 bases, V lost 2 bases, and 6 bases had no gene match. Germline-derived CDR1 and CDR2 are LGHDT and YNNKEL (reference sequence). This CDR3 reads CASSQRQGAAHEQYF. The CDR3 DNA sequence: TGTGCCAGCAGCCAAAGACAGGGGGCAGCCCACGAGCAGTACTTC.

CDR3 DNA sequence: TGCGCCAGCAGCTTGGAGGGGGCCTATAATCAGCCCCAGCATTTT. It specifies CASSLEGAYNQPQHF. The genes are TRBV5-1 and TRBJ1-5, with 7 bases identical to TRBD1. J gave up 4 bases and V 0 bases, and 4 bases lay outside the gene matches. The CDR3 covers 15 residues. Germline lookup yields CDR1 SGHRS and CDR2 YFSETQ.

The chain uses TRBV7-2 and TRBJ2-5, with D unresolved. Germline CDR1 SGHTA, CDR2 FQGNSA. V was trimmed by 1 base and J by 7 bases, leaving 10 bases between them. The CDR3 length is 13 residues. The CDR3 is CASSLDGSGTQYF. The CDR3 DNA follows: TGTGCCAGCAGCTTAGACGGATCGGGGACCCAGTACTTC.

The chain recombines TRBV4-2 with TRBJ1-4, with D tentatively TRBD1 (6 bases). Germline loops: CDR1 LGHNA, CDR2 YNFKEQ. The CDR3 loop spans 15 amino acids. V shed 3 bases and J shed 8 bases, with 16 bases lying between them. The DNA of the CDR3 is TGTGCCAGCAGCCAGCCGACAGGAGGAGAAGAAAAACTGTTTTTT. Translating gives CASSQPTGGEEKLFF.

The gene calls are TRBV6-1 and TRBJ1-2, with 7 positions matching TRBD1. The junction had 9 bases not matched to a gene; V was cut back by 0 bases and J by 5 bases. The CDR3 consists of 16 residues. CDR1 is MNHNS and CDR2 is SASEGT in the germline V gene. DNA for the CDR3: TGTGCCAGCAGTGAAGCGCAGTCAGGGGGTTGGTATGGCTACACCTTC. It is translated as CASSEAQSGGWYGYTF.

The chain has TRBV5-1 and TRBJ2-3, with 8 bases that match TRBD1. CDR1 and CDR2 from the germline V gene are SGHRS and YFSETQ. V gave up 0 bases and J gave up 6 bases; unmatched junction bases: 6. This CDR3 has 15 amino acids. CDR3 in DNA: TGCGCCAGCAGCTTGGGACAGGGGATTCCTGATACGCAGTATTTT. It specifies CASSLGQGIPDTQYF.

The rearrangement uses TRBV11-2 and TRBJ1-2, with D hard to call. The CDR3 sequence is 15 residues long. CDR1 and CDR2 from the germline V gene are SGHAT and FQNNGV. Between the trimmed V and J ends, which lost 5 bases and 7 bases, there was a span of 20 bases. The CDR3 is CASSEARGKRRGYTF. The CDR3 DNA follows: TGTGCCAGCAGCGAGGCCCGAGGGAAGAGACGTGGCTACACCTTC.

The J gene is TRBJ2-7, the V gene TRBV2; 10 positions match TRBD2. Germline loops: CDR1 SNHLY, CDR2 FYNNEI. The trim removed 4 bases at V and 0 bases at J, leaving 6 bases unmatched. This CDR3 is built from 16 residues. The CDR3 coding sequence is TGTGCCAGCAGTGTTGGGCTAGCGGGAGCCTCCTACGAGCAGTACTTC. Translated, it gives CASSVGLAGASYEQYF.

The chain couples TRBV27 to TRBJ1-6; 10 nucleotides line up with TRBD1. Per germline, CDR1 MNHEY and CDR2 SMNVEV (reference sequence). J lost 8 bases, V lost 5 bases, and 6 bases had no gene match. The CDR3 runs 15 residues. The CDR3 bases are TGTGCCAGCAGTCCGTCGGGACAGGGGTATTCACCCCTCCACTTT. Protein sequence: CASSPSGQGYSPLHF.

This clone came up once. The J gene is TRBJ2-6, the V gene TRBV28; 10 bases align to TRBD1. The germline V gene encodes CDR1 MDHEN and CDR2 SYDVKM. The length of the CDR3 is 16 residues. With 7 bases clipped from V and 2 bases from J, the junction kept 5 bases outside the gene matches. The CDR3 DNA reads as TGTGCCAGCACCTGGGACAGGGGCCCTGGGGCCAACGTCCTGACTTTC. The encoded protein is CASTWDRGPGANVLTF.

The chain carries TRBV6-5 and TRBJ2-1; 13 bases fit TRBD2. The CDR3 is 15 amino acids. Germline loops: CDR1 MNHEY, CDR2 SVGAGI. The trim removed 6 bases at V and 9 bases at J, leaving 8 bases unmatched. CDR3 sequence: CASRLLAGGKGEQFF. CDR3 nucleotide sequence: TGTGCCAGCAGGCTACTAGCGGGAGGGAAAGGTGAGCAGTTCTTC.

V gene TRBV11-2 combines with J gene TRBJ2-7; 12 positions agree with TRBD1. The CDR3 runs 15 residues. In germline, CDR1 is SGHAT, CDR2 FQNNGV. The V gene end was trimmed by 5 bases and the J gene end by 6 bases; junction bases not matched to a gene: 8. Here the CDR3 reads CASSRDRGRSGEQYF. CDR3 in DNA: TGTGCCAGCAGCCGGGACAGGGGGCGCAGTGGCGAGCAGTACTTC.

The V gene is TRBV6-5, the J gene TRBJ2-7, with 9 nucleotides matching TRBD2. The V segment lost 2 bases and the J segment 7 bases; nucleotides outside the gene matches: 9. Germline V gene data show CDR1 as MNHEY and CDR2 as SVGAGI. CDR3 length equals 15 residues. The CDR3 region is CASSYRAGGRYEQYF. The CDR3 nucleotides are TGTGCCAGCAGTTACCGCGCGGGGGGGCGGTATGAGCAGTACTTC.

The V gene is TRBV29-1, the J gene TRBJ2-3; TRBD2 might be the D (6 bases). V was pared by 6 bases and J by 0 bases, with 10 bases between. This CDR3 has 13 residues. CDR1 SQVTM and CDR2 ANQGSEA come from the germline V gene. The CDR3 DNA follows: TGCAGCGTAGGAGGGGTTAGCACAGATACGCAGTATTTT. Protein: CSVGGVSTDTQYF.

The count of this clone is one. The CDR3 coding sequence is TGTGCCAGCAGTCAATCGATGGGCCCTGAAGCTTTCTTT. Protein sequence: CASSQSMGPEAFF. The V and J genes are TRBV6-5 and TRBJ1-1; D remains ambiguous. Per germline, CDR1 MNHEY and CDR2 SVGAGI. The ends were cut back, 5 bases at V and 6 bases at J, with 13 bases in the middle. The CDR3 totals 13 residues.

V usage is TRBV21-1 and J usage is TRBJ2-7; the table gives TRBD2 as D, unverified against the DNA. TRBV21-1 has pseudogene status. This CDR3 has 16 amino acids. In nucleotides, the CDR3 is TGTGCCAGCAGCAAAGAGGGTAGCGGGGACTCCTACGAGCAGTACTTC. Translating it yields CASSKEGSGDSYEQYF.